This entry is about one TCR beta chain. Trimming cost V 0 bases and J 2 bases; bases outside gene matches: 8. The CDR3 consists of 17 residues. Germline V gene data show CDR1 as SGHTS and CDR2 as YDEGEE. Per the study methods: Estimation of nucleated cell counts relied on the amplification of reference gene primers. Measured with immunoSEQ multiplex PCR; TCRdb has only the in-frame clones, and not every one. The V and J calls and the clone size are those of that table, but D and trimming were determined from the DNA. The sample has about 260,000 clones, around 83% seen once. This sample stems from a study of blood T cell repertoires in COVID-19. At the level of the study: COVID-19 samples, acute and convalescent, were from the United States, Italy and Spain. In each case, the material was cDNA or gDNA derived from T cells, B-cell-depleted T cells, or PBMCs.

The sample was peripheral blood. This sequence was found in a woman between 40 and 55 years old who had recovered from COVID-19. The V call is TRBV5-8, the J call TRBJ2-5, with TRBD2 matching 9 bases. In DNA form, the CDR3 reads TGTGCCAGCAGCTTGGGGGGGGCTAGCGGGACTCAAGAGACCCAGTACTTC. It is translated as CASSLGGASGTQETQYF.